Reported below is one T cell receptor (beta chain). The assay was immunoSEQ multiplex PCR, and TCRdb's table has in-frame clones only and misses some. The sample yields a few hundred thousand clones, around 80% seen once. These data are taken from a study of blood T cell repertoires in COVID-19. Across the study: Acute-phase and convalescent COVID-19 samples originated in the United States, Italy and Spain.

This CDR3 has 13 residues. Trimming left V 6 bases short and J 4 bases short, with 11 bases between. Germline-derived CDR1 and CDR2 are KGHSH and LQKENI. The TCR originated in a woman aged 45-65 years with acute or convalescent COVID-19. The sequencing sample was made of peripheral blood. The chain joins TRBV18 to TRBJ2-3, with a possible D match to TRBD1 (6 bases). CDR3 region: CASSPRQADTQYF. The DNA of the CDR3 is TGTGCCAGCTCTCCTAGACAGGCAGATACGCAGTATTTT.